This T cell receptor beta chain appears in the sequencing data of a study of T cell responses to AZD1222 COVID-19 vaccine. Overall study results and limits: The span of vaccine-associated CD4 TCRs extended across spike, with dominance at 160-218 and 743-854. Donor demographics were predominantly white British with a female majority; clonal diversity may be underestimated. Sampling captured repertoires only after the peak T cell response.

The length of the CDR3 is 19 residues. The V gene's germline CDR1 is MGHRA and CDR2 YSYEKL. V was clipped by 3 bases and J by 0 bases; unmatched bases: 8. Produced via immunoSEQ multiplex PCR; TCRdb's table is partial and in-frame only. The sample lists about 34,000 clones, approximately 80% occurring once. This clone was seen more than once but under ten times. As yet, its antigen is unknown. J is TRBJ1-6 and V is TRBV4-1, with 10 positions matching TRBD1. Sequencing was performed on peripheral blood, taken 28 days after the second AZD1222 dose. This sequence was found in an adult who received the AZD1222 COVID-19 vaccine. The CDR3 region is CASSQTPGQGSSYNSPLHF. As DNA, the CDR3 is TGCGCCAGCAGCCAGACCCCGGGACAGGGGAGCTCCTATAATTCACCCCTCCACTTT.